This T cell receptor (beta chain) emerged from a study of response to subunit inactivated influenza vaccine. TCRdb re-derived calls from the RT-PCR reads in MiXCR, one entry per CDR3 protein. This table has over 300,000 distinct CDR3 sequences, 21% appearing once. Losses at the gene ends were 5 bases for V and 6 bases for J; bases not matched to a gene: 10. Germline V gene lookup returns CDR1 SGHTA and CDR2 FQGNSA. This CDR3 has 15 residues. Study-wide findings and caveats: There was a suggestion from the authors that each seasonal influenza vaccination recruits few new T cells.

This clonotype was seen more than once but under ten times. Its cognate antigen is unknown. The source is a man between 45 and 75 years old who received an inactivated influenza vaccine. The chain is built from TRBV7-2 and TRBJ1-1; 9 nucleotides match TRBD1. The sample was PBMCs from blood, taken approximately 20 months after vaccination. The CDR3 spells CASSVLAQGAAEAFF. The CDR3 region has the DNA TGTGCCAGCAGCGTACTAGCACAGGGGGCTGCTGAAGCTTTCTTT.